This T cell receptor (beta chain) originates from a study of regulatory T cells in long-lasting Graves disease. iRepertoire HTBI primers and Arm-PCR of CDR3 regions built TCR beta libraries. TCRdb passed the multiplex PCR reads through MiXCR, listing each CDR3 protein once. The data contain about 620,000 distinct CDR3 sequences, roughly 15% of them singletons. The germline V gene encodes CDR1 LNHNV and CDR2 YYDKDF (reference sequence). This CDR3 comprises 13 residues. Trimming cost V 0 bases and J 2 bases, with 5 bases left between them. Time point in this sample: newly diagnosed GD, antithyroid drugs for less than 3 months. Researchers made the TCR library from RNA that was extracted from PBMCs. These data were also reused for a study on T cells in Graves' hyperthyroidism and ophthalmopathy.

Sequenced here: peripheral blood mononuclear cells (PBMCs), sampled at new diagnosis, from a patient treated with antithyroid drugs. V and J are TRBV15 and TRBJ2-7; D gene unclear. This receptor was identified in a woman in her twenties or thirties with Graves disease. The CDR3 sequence: CATSRDLAYEQYF. The CDR3 nucleotides are TGTGCCACCAGCAGAGATCTTGCCTACGAGCAGTACTTC.